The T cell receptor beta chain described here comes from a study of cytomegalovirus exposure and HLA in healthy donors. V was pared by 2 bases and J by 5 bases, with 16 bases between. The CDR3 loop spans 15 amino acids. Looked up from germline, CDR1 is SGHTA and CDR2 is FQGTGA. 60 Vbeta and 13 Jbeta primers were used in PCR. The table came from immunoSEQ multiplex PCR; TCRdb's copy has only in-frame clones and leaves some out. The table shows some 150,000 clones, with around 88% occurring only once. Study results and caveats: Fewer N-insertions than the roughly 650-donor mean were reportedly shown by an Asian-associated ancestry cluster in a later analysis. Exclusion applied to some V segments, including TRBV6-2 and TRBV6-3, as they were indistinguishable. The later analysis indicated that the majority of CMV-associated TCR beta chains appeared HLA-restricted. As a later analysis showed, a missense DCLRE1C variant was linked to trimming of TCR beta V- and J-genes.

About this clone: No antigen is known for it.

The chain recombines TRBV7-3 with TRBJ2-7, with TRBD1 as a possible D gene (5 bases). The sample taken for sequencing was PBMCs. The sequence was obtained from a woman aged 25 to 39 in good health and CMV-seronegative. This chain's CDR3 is CASSLLVAGINEQYF. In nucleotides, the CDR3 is TGTGCCAGCAGCTTACTGGTGGCAGGGATTAACGAGCAGTACTTC.